The 17 T cell receptor beta chains presented below share a single source sample, sequenced in a study of OX40 agonist ivuxolimab in advanced cancers. Assay used: immunoSEQ multiplex PCR; TCRdb lists only in-frame clones, some missing. There are 65,000 to 70,000 clones in the sample; roughly nine tenths occur only once, and about 6.3% lies in the top ten. The sample was CD4+ or CD8+ T cells sorted from blood, taken in a trial of the OX40 agonist ivuxolimab. The receptors stem from an adult with an advanced solid tumor such as melanoma, head and neck, liver or kidney cancer.

Concerning this clone itself: The junction differs from germline at one of its ends, possibly a read error. The genes are TRBV4-1 and TRBJ2-1, with D possibly matching TRBD2 (6 bases). The CDR3 extends over 16 amino acids. Germline loops: CDR1 MGHRA, CDR2 YSYEKL. In DNA, the CDR3 is TGCGTCAGCAGCCAGTTTGGGGAGCGGGTATATACTGAGCAGTTCTTC. This gives the protein CVSSQFGERVYTEQFF.

The chain has TRBV13 and TRBJ2-1, with 8 positions matching TRBD2. Germline assignment: CDR1 PRHDT and CDR2 FYEKMQ (reference sequence). This CDR3 has 15 residues. The ends lost 5 bases at V and 8 bases at J; junction bases unmatched: 11. The CDR3 region has the DNA TGTGCCAGCAGCCCCTTTTCGGGAGGGCCCCATGAGCAGTTCTTC. This gives the protein CASSPFSGGPHEQFF.

This clone was counted once. The J gene is TRBJ2-1, the V gene TRBV4-2; D perhaps matches TRBD2 (6 bases). The germline CDR1 and CDR2 sequences are LGHNA and YNFKEQ. The V gene lost 3 bases and the J gene lost 1 base, with 22 bases spanning the gap. The CDR3 runs 19 residues. DNA of the CDR3: TGTGCCAGCAGCCATCCCATAACGACTAGGATAGGGTCCTACAATGAGCAGTTCTTC. This translates into CASSHPITTRIGSYNEQFF.

V gene TRBV27 combines with J gene TRBJ1-2; TRBD1 matches 8 bases. V shed 2 bases and J 4 bases; nucleotides not matched to a gene: 6. The V gene's germline CDR1 is MNHEY and CDR2 SMNVEV (reference sequence). The CDR3 sequence is 15 residues long. The CDR3 region is CASSLVPGGSYGYTF. The CDR3 DNA sequence: TGTGCCAGCAGTTTAGTTCCAGGGGGCTCCTATGGCTACACCTTC.

The CDR3 loop is CASSIGYRGGNEQYF. The CDR3 DNA sequence: TGTGCCAGTAGTATAGGCTACAGGGGCGGAAACGAGCAGTACTTC. The chain joins TRBV19 to TRBJ2-7; 7 bases align to TRBD1. Germline CDR1 LNHDA, CDR2 SQIVND (reference sequence). The V gene end was trimmed by 1 base and the J gene end by 5 bases; junction bases not matched to a gene: 8. CDR3 length: 15 amino acids.

The CDR3 region is CASSPHEGAGGTEAFF. Written as DNA, the CDR3 is TGCGCCAGCAGCCCCCACGAGGGGGCTGGGGGCACTGAAGCTTTCTTT. The rearrangement links TRBV4-1 to TRBJ1-1, with TRBD1 matching over 7 bases. The CDR3 extends over 16 amino acids. The ends lost 4 bases at V and 4 bases at J; junction bases unmatched: 12. Germline assignment: CDR1 MGHRA and CDR2 YSYEKL.

The chain couples TRBV27 to TRBJ1-2; D gene ambiguous. CDR3 length: 13 residues. Trimming shortened V by 1 base and J by 6 bases, and 9 bases separated the two germline ends. Germline V gives CDR1 MNHEY, CDR2 SMNVEV (reference sequence). CDR3 sequence: CASSLFVGDGYTF. CDR3 sequence (DNA): TGTGCCAGCAGTTTATTCGTAGGAGATGGCTACACCTTC.

The gene calls are TRBV28 and TRBJ1-5; no definite D call. V lost 2 bases, J lost 3 bases, and 8 bases lay in between. Germline values: CDR1 MDHEN, CDR2 SYDVKM. This CDR3 is built from 14 residues. The DNA of the CDR3 is TGTGCCAGCAGTTTACGGCAGGTCAATCAGCCCCAGCATTTT. As protein: CASSLRQVNQPQHF.

The genes are TRBV15 and TRBJ2-7; the D gene is possibly TRBD1 (6 bases). This CDR3 is built from 13 residues. Germline values: CDR1 LNHNV, CDR2 YYDKDF (reference sequence). V was pared by 5 bases and J by 2 bases, with 10 bases between. CDR3 nucleotides: TGTGCCACCAGCCAGGGGCGCACCTACGAGCAGTACTTC. Its protein is CATSQGRTYEQYF.

The sample holds one count of this clone. This chain uses TRBV18 with TRBJ1-1; 9 nucleotides match TRBD1. Germline V gene sequence: CDR1 KGHSH, CDR2 LQKENI. After removal of 5 bases from V and 3 bases from J, the junction contained 10 bases not matched to a gene. The CDR3 has 16 amino acids. CDR3 loop: CASSSGDREGDTEAFF. The CDR3 nucleotides are TGTGCCAGCTCAAGTGGGGACAGGGAGGGGGACACTGAAGCTTTCTTT. The complete variable domain, with remaining parts taken from reference TRBV18 and TRBJ1-1, reads NAGVMQNPRHLVRRRGQEARLRCSPMKGHSHVYWYRQLPEEGLKFMVYLQKENIIDESGMPKERFSAEFPKEGPSILRIQQVVRGDSAAYFCASSSGDREGDTEAFFGQGTRLTVV.

The rearrangement joins TRBV6-1 to TRBJ2-2, with TRBD2 identical over 10 bases. Germline V lookup: CDR1 MNHNS, CDR2 SASEGT. The CDR3 runs 15 residues. With V trimmed by 2 bases and J by 10 bases, 7 bases remained unmatched. CDR3 in amino acids: CASSELAGAEVELFF. The CDR3 bases are TGTGCCAGCAGTGAACTAGCGGGAGCTGAGGTGGAGCTGTTTTTT.

The rearrangement uses TRBV9 and TRBJ2-2, with TRBD1 as a possible D gene (6 bases). Germline assignment: CDR1 SGDLS and CDR2 YYNGEE. Deletions cut 3 bases from V and 4 bases from J, with 10 bases between. There are 14 residues in the CDR3. CDR3 nucleotide sequence: TGTGCCAGCAGCGGTACAGGGACCACCGGGGAGCTGTTTTTT. Its protein product is CASSGTGTTGELFF.

This chain uses TRBV5-5 with TRBJ1-2; maybe TRBD1 (6 bases). Germline V CDR1 and CDR2: SGHKS, YYEKEE (reference sequence). The CDR3 consists of 14 residues. V was cut by 4 bases and J by 4 bases, with 14 bases left in between. CDR3 region: CASSPWTATYGYTF. In DNA, the CDR3 is TGTGCCAGCAGCCCTTGGACAGCTACCTATGGCTACACCTTC.

The chain couples TRBV5-4 to TRBJ2-1, with D hard to call. Trimming removed 2 bases at V and 5 bases at J, with 2 bases between. The CDR3 spans 11 residues. CDR1 is SGHNT, CDR2 YYREEE, per germline (reference sequence). This CDR3 reads CASSLNNEQFF. The CDR3 bases are TGTGCCAGCAGCTTAAACAATGAGCAGTTCTTC. The variable domain in full, with the rest retrieved from reference TRBV5-4 and TRBJ2-1, is ETGVTQSPTHLIKTRGQQVTLRCSSQSGHNTVSWYQQALGQGPQFIFQYYREEENGRGNFPPRFSGLQFPNYSSELNVNALELDDSALYLCASSLNNEQFFGPGTRLTVL.

The J gene is TRBJ2-2, the V gene TRBV21-1. TRBV21-1 constitutes a pseudogene. The length of the CDR3 is 14 residues. As DNA, the CDR3 is TGTGCCAGCTGTAGGGGGGCGGCCGCCGGGGAGCTGTTTTTT. Translated: CASCRGAAAGELFF.

In its sample, this clone ranks as medium-sized. V and J are TRBV4-2 and TRBJ2-7; D is uncertain. This CDR3 contains 13 residues. Germline CDR1 LGHNA, CDR2 YNFKEQ. With 0 bases removed from V and 0 bases from J, the gap between germline ends came to 3 bases. The CDR3: CASSQDTSYEQYF. The CDR3 DNA reads TGTGCCAGCAGCCAAGATACCTCCTACGAGCAGTACTTC.

The rearrangement uses TRBV6-5 and TRBJ2-7; no definite D call. The CDR3 contains 14 residues. Per germline, CDR1 MNHEY and CDR2 SVGAGI. Trimming took 4 bases from V and 1 from J, leaving 11 bases between them. CDR3 amino acids: CASSLELGSYEQYF. The DNA of the CDR3 is TGTGCCAGCAGTTTAGAGTTAGGATCCTACGAGCAGTACTTC.